The present T cell receptor beta chain was sequenced within a study of T cell clonality in common variable immunodeficiency (dated by TCRdb to about 2015). Both CVID patients and healthy controls were predominantly of Caucasian heritage. From each donor, roughly 4.5 to 8.5 ml of heparinized peripheral whole blood was collected. Genomic DNA from adults with common variable immune deficiency (CVID) and from healthy adult controls was the source for sequencing TCRbeta CDR3 repertoires. There were around 22 healthy adult volunteers in the control group (around twelve female and approximately ten male), ranging in age from roughly 23 to 70 years, with a mean age of almost 35. Diluted blood was density-centrifuged over Hypaque 1077 or Ficoll-Paque to isolate peripheral blood mononuclear cells. Unsorted mononuclear cells served as the source of genomic DNA, which was extracted either by Qiagen column purification or by a centrifugation-based method.

CVID samples and control samples contributed equivalent amounts of genomic DNA as sequencing input. For every sample, a 60 bp segment covering the rearranged TCRbeta CDR3 region was amplified and then sequenced. The immunoSEQ assay, a bias-corrected multiplex PCR combined with high-throughput sequencing, was used for TCRbeta amplification. Per the authors' processing: Each unique nucleotide sequence was treated as a clone and annotated with V, D and J genes, copy number and frequency. Sequences were labeled productive if in frame, and non-productive if out of frame or containing stop codons. As previously described, clonality was calculated on the basis of Shannon's entropy. The predicted amino acid sequences of productive clones were used to derive mean CDR3 Kyte-Doolittle hydropathy. Hierarchical clustering of scaled V gene usage was performed with the R hclust function using Manhattan distance and complete linkage. Sharing of clones by CDR3 amino acid sequence was evaluated through resampling of 12 repertoires per group over 100 rounds. The repertoires were searched for some 70 published EBV-specific TCRbeta sequences and roughly 250 published CMV-specific TCRbeta sequences. A couple of CVID samples yielding fewer than 10,000 sequences were excluded from analysis, leaving over 35 CVID repertoires. TCRdb limited this immuneACCESS table to in-frame rearrangements with V and J called. A share of clones is missing; checked studies link under half to unresolved V genes, and the rest is unexplained. V and J calls and clone size follow that table, whereas D and trimming were derived from the DNA. This sample shows under 60,000 clones, and none of them turns up only once. The ten largest clones capture 3% to 3.5% of the sample.

The sample holds many counts of this clone. Its antigen has not been determined. Coverage ceases 3 residues before the CDR3 finishes, and the germline J gene fills in the end. V is shortened by 6 bases, J by 2 bases, and the region joining them spans 17 bases. Counted from cysteine to phenylalanine, this CDR3 has 15 amino acids. The DNA covers only part of the CDR3, 36 bases in frame from base 1. Taken from the germline V gene (reference sequence), the CDR1 and CDR2 loops are LNHDA and SQIVND. General study outcomes and caveats: Healthy controls shared more TCRbeta clones with each other than CVID subjects shared among themselves (p < 0.0001). According to the authors, figuring out what caused the increased clonality in CVID would require sequencing the repertoires of T cell subpopulations. Correlations of repertoire features with clinical complications were constrained by heterogeneity among patients within the CVID cohort. Even though DNA input was the same, control samples had an average of about 81,820 unique sequences each, compared with some 32,000 in CVID samples. TCRbeta clonality was higher in CVID subjects than in healthy controls (t-test p = 0.018), and the increase was most characteristic of about a third of subjects. CVID TCRbeta sequences reportedly showed fewer deletions and N-nucleotide insertions and lacked highly modified clones with 13 or more V deletions.

The specimen was peripheral blood mononuclear cells. In this chain, TRBV19 is recombined with TRBJ2-7; the D region possibly corresponds to TRBD2 (5 bases align). This TCR was sampled from a person aged 18 to 75 in good health. CDR3 DNA (partial): TGTGCCAGTAGCTTGTATAGCGACCCCACCTACGAG. Its protein is CASSLYSDPTYE. The CDR3, in full, reads CASSLYSDPTYEQYF.